This entry lists 20 T cell receptor beta chains sequenced from one sample in a study of PD-L1 blockade in urothelial cancer. Assay used: immunoSEQ multiplex PCR; TCRdb lists only in-frame clones, some missing. The sample has around 60,000 clones; about 86% are singletons. Noted time point: pretreatment peripheral blood. The material was PBMCs, obtained around atezolizumab (anti-PD-L1) treatment. These receptors all stem from a man between 65 and 85 years old with urothelial cancer.

V is TRBV19 and J is TRBJ1-3; 8 nucleotides match TRBD1. Trimming at V came to 5 bases and at J to 0 bases, leaving 9 bases not matched to a gene. Germline V gene sequence: CDR1 LNHDA, CDR2 SQIVND (reference sequence). The CDR3 runs 17 residues. The CDR3 bases are TGTGCCAGTAGTCTTTGGGGACAGGATCGCTCTGGAAACACCATATATTTT. Amino acid sequence: CASSLWGQDRSGNTIYF.

The J gene is TRBJ2-5, the V gene TRBV6-6, with TRBD1 matching 9 bases. Germline CDR1 is MNHNY and CDR2 is SVGAGI (reference sequence). The CDR3 has 14 amino acids. V shed 6 bases and J 5 bases; nucleotides not matched to a gene: 7. CDR3 DNA: TGTGCCAGCAGGCCGGGACAGGGCTCGGAGACCCAGTACTTC. Encoded protein: CASRPGQGSETQYF.

The gene calls are TRBV5-4 and TRBJ1-1; D is possibly TRBD1 (6 bases). CDR1 is SGHNT and CDR2 is YYREEE in the germline V gene (reference sequence). V was clipped by 3 bases and J by 11 bases, with 20 bases between them. This CDR3 has 14 residues. CDR3 protein: CASSWQGRAGLAFF. The CDR3 DNA reads TGTGCCAGCAGCTGGCAGGGGAGAGCCGGATTGGCTTTCTTT. The variable domain in full, with the rest retrieved from reference TRBV5-4 and TRBJ1-1, is ETGVTQSPTHLIKTRGQQVTLRCSSQSGHNTVSWYQQALGQGPQFIFQYYREEENGRGNFPPRFSGLQFPNYSSELNVNALELDDSALYLCASSWQGRAGLAFFGQGTRLTVV.

This chain joins TRBV30 and TRBJ1-5; 8 nucleotides agree with TRBD1. The CDR3 consists of 13 residues. Germline V lookup: CDR1 GTSNPN, CDR2 SVGIG (reference sequence). V gave up 3 bases and J gave up 7 bases; unmatched junction bases: 5. CDR3 DNA sequence: TGTGCCTGGAGAGGACAGGGTGGACAGCCCCAGCATTTT. This translates into CAWRGQGGQPQHF.

This rearrangement joins TRBV9 to TRBJ2-1; 7 bases map to TRBD1. Per germline, CDR1 SGDLS and CDR2 YYNGEE. The V segment lost 0 bases and the J segment 8 bases; nucleotides outside the gene matches: 8. The CDR3 has 15 amino acids. CDR3 residues: CASSVEEQGVYEQFF. The CDR3 DNA reads as TGTGCCAGCAGCGTAGAGGAGCAGGGGGTCTATGAGCAGTTCTTC.

The chain is built from TRBV19 and TRBJ2-5, with TRBD1 as a possible D gene (5 bases). V was trimmed by 3 bases and J by 4 bases, leaving 6 bases between them. The V gene's germline CDR1 is LNHDA and CDR2 SQIVND (reference sequence). There are 12 residues in the CDR3. CDR3 amino acids: CASSIRGETQYF. The CDR3 bases are TGTGCCAGTAGTATTAGGGGAGAGACCCAGTACTTC.

This clone was picked up one time. CDR3: CASIVTGGATEAFF. For the CDR3, the DNA is TGTGCCAGCATCGTGACAGGGGGCGCGACTGAAGCTTTCTTT. The gene calls are TRBV6-1 and TRBJ1-1; TRBD1 agrees at 10 bases. CDR3 length equals 14 residues. Germline V lookup: CDR1 MNHNS, CDR2 SASEGT. V shed 7 bases and J 5 bases; nucleotides not matched to a gene: 7.

The table lists this clone with a count of one. The CDR3 DNA reads TGTGCCAGCAGCTTGGAGCGGCAAGAGACCCAGTACTTC. Translation gives CASSLERQETQYF. J is TRBJ2-5 and V is TRBV5-6; a possible D gene is TRBD2 (5 bases). The CDR3 has 13 amino acids. From germline, CDR1 is SGHDT and CDR2 YYEEEE. The V end lost 0 bases, the J end lost 2 bases, and 5 bases lay between the germline ends. The whole variable domain, filled in from reference TRBV5-6 and TRBJ2-5, reads DAGVTQSPTHLIKTRGQQVTLRCSPKSGHDTVSWYQQALGQGPQFIFQYYEEEERQRGNFPDRFSGHQFPNYSSELNVNALLLGDSALYLCASSLERQETQYFGPGTRLLVL.

The chain is built from TRBV5-4 and TRBJ2-7, with 7 bases that match TRBD1. CDR1 is SGHNT and CDR2 is YYREEE in the germline V gene (reference sequence). V was pared by 2 bases and J by 0 bases, with 8 bases of the junction left unmatched. There are 16 residues in the CDR3. DNA of the CDR3: TGTGCCAGCAGCTTTTTTACAGGGGCCCGCTCCTACGAGCAGTACTTC. As protein: CASSFFTGARSYEQYF. The whole variable domain, filled in from reference TRBV5-4 and TRBJ2-7, reads ETGVTQSPTHLIKTRGQQVTLRCSSQSGHNTVSWYQQALGQGPQFIFQYYREEENGRGNFPPRFSGLQFPNYSSELNVNALELDDSALYLCASSFFTGARSYEQYFGPGTRLTVT.

This clone was observed once. The rearrangement joins TRBV6-1 to TRBJ2-3, with 11 bases lining up with TRBD2. Trimming cost V 6 bases and J 4 bases; bases outside gene matches: 6. CDR1 is MNHNS and CDR2 is SASEGT in the germline V gene. This CDR3 region has 15 residues. The CDR3 protein is CASSLTSGAADTQYF. CDR3 DNA: TGTGCCAGCAGCTTGACTAGCGGGGCCGCAGATACGCAGTATTTT.

The chain links TRBV10-1 to TRBJ2-3, with 8 bases lining up with TRBD2. CDR1 is WNHNN and CDR2 is SYGVQD in the germline V gene (reference sequence). This CDR3 contains 16 residues. The junction had 8 bases not matched to a gene; V was cut back by 3 bases and J by 3 bases. The DNA of the CDR3 is TGCGCCAGCAGTGATGTAGCGGGACGTTCGACAGATACGCAGTATTTT. It encodes CASSDVAGRSTDTQYF.

The gene calls are TRBV6-6 and TRBJ1-1; D call uncertain. V lost 6 bases and J lost 4, with 12 bases in between. This CDR3 is built from 13 residues. Germline loops: CDR1 MNHNY, CDR2 SVGAGI (reference sequence). CDR3 DNA: TGTGCCAGCAGCCTCCCCGGGGTCACTGAAGCTTTCTTT. Translated, it gives CASSLPGVTEAFF.

This sequence joins TRBV11-2 and TRBJ2-3, with a weak D call TRBD2 (6 bases). This CDR3 spans 12 amino acids. V was trimmed by 4 bases and J by 6 bases, leaving 8 bases between them. Germline loops: CDR1 SGHAT, CDR2 FQNNGV. CDR3 DNA sequence: TGTGCCAGCAGCTCGGCGGGGGATACGCAGTATTTT. Its translation is CASSSAGDTQYF.

The chain is built from TRBV5-1 and TRBJ2-2, with D possibly being TRBD1 (5 bases). Per the germline V gene, CDR1 is SGHRS and CDR2 is YFSETQ. V was clipped by 2 bases and J by 0 bases, with 20 bases between them. CDR3 length: 19 residues. CDR3 nucleotide sequence: TGCGCCAGCAGCTTTAGGGGCAGTAGTTATGGGGCGAACACCGGGGAGCTGTTTTTT. Translating it yields CASSFRGSSYGANTGELFF.

The V and J genes are TRBV19 and TRBJ2-7; D is possibly TRBD1 (6 bases). This CDR3 contains 14 residues. Germline lookup yields CDR1 LNHDA and CDR2 SQIVND (reference sequence). Between the trimmed V and J ends, which lost 0 bases and 4 bases, there was a span of 10 bases. CDR3 in amino acids: CASSIDRDIYEQYF. For the CDR3, the DNA is TGTGCCAGTAGTATAGACCGGGACATTTACGAGCAGTACTTC.

This clone appeared many times. The chain recombines TRBV30 with TRBJ1-5; TRBD1 matches 7 bases. With 5 bases clipped from V and 2 bases from J, the junction kept 3 bases outside the gene matches. CDR3 length equals 13 residues. Per germline, CDR1 GTSNPN and CDR2 SVGIG (reference sequence). The CDR3 here is CAWGGQGNQPQHF. CDR3 nucleotides: TGTGCCTGGGGCGGACAGGGCAATCAGCCCCAGCATTTT.

The chain employs TRBV27 and TRBJ2-1; 13 bases match TRBD2. V trimming: 4 bases; J trimming: 1 base; junction bases outside the gene matches: 4. The CDR3 covers 17 residues. Looked up from germline, CDR1 is MNHEY and CDR2 is SMNVEV (reference sequence). CDR3: CASSSGGLAGSYNEQFF. The CDR3 coding sequence is TGTGCCAGCAGTTCCGGGGGACTAGCGGGATCCTACAATGAGCAGTTCTTC.

CDR3 sequence (DNA): TGTGCCAGCCGAGGACAGGGCACCGTCGTTGACACTGAAGCTTTCTTT. Its translation is CASRGQGTVVDTEAFF. The chain carries TRBV2 and TRBJ1-1; 8 nucleotides line up with TRBD1. Germline CDR1 is SNHLY and CDR2 is FYNNEI. The trim removed 8 bases at V and 3 bases at J, leaving 14 bases unmatched. The CDR3 totals 16 residues.

The V gene is TRBV7-2, the J gene TRBJ2-7, with 8 bases that match TRBD1. The CDR3 is 15 residues long. CDR1 is SGHTA, CDR2 FQGNSA, per germline. V trimming: 3 bases; J trimming: 5 bases; junction bases outside the gene matches: 9. CDR3 protein: CASSFGQGNIDEQYF. CDR3 nucleotides: TGTGCCAGCAGCTTCGGACAGGGAAATATTGACGAGCAGTACTTC.

The V gene is TRBV19, the J gene TRBJ2-3, with TRBD2 matching over 12 bases. CDR1 is LNHDA, CDR2 SQIVND, per germline (reference sequence). V lost 6 bases, J lost 2 bases, and 12 bases stayed unmatched. The CDR3 is made up of 18 amino acids. The CDR3 nucleotides are TGTGCCAGTAGGCCCGCCCTGGGGACTAGCGGGTTCACAGATACGCAGTATTTT. This encodes CASRPALGTSGFTDTQYF.